This T cell receptor (beta chain) was retrieved from a study of T-cell reconstitution after alpha-beta-depleted transplantation in children. Germline V gene sequence: CDR1 SGHKS, CDR2 YYEKEE (reference sequence). The CDR3 is made up of 15 amino acids. Trimming took 2 bases from V and 1 from J, leaving 13 bases between them. As it was prepared, the TCRbeta library received unique molecular identifiers. TCRdb re-derived calls from the PCR reads in MiXCR, one entry per CDR3 protein. The table has 250,000 to 300,000 distinct CDR3 sequences, 11% seen once. In its sample, this clonotype was seen many times. Its antigen remains unknown. Regarding the study as a whole: Reportedly, only several hundred clones from non-depleted graft cells drove alpha-beta T-cell counts at about two months. Surviving thymic progenitors and recipient T cells were the source of high TCRbeta diversity at day 60 in some patients.

Material: peripheral blood, obtained 180 days after TCRalphabeta/CD19-depleted stem cell transplant. The chain couples TRBV5-5 to TRBJ2-7; D is tentatively TRBD1 or TRBD2 (5 bases each). This sequence originates from a male patient between 2 and 10 years old who had a stem cell transplant for chronic granulomatous disease, so the T cells may come from the graft donor. For the CDR3, the DNA is TGTGCCAGCAGCTTTACTCTGGGACCATCCTACGAGCAGTACTTC. This gives the protein CASSFTLGPSYEQYF. Combining the CDR3 with reference TRBV5-5 and TRBJ2-7 gives the whole variable domain DAGVTQSPTHLIKTRGQQVTLRCSPISGHKSVSWYQQVLGQGPQFIFQYYEKEERGRGNFPDRFSARQFPNYSSELNVNALLLGDSALYLCASSFTLGPSYEQYFGPGTRLTVT.